A single sample is the source of the 9 T cell receptor beta chains below, sequenced in a study of cytomegalovirus exposure and HLA in healthy donors. It was with 60 Vbeta and 13 Jbeta primers that the PCR ran. Here immunoSEQ multiplex PCR was the method, and the copy in TCRdb shows in-frame clones only, minus some. The sample records some 98,000 clones, 80% to 85% being singletons. Sequenced material: PBMCs. These receptors were taken from a man aged 35 to 55 in good health and CMV-seronegative.

The chain combines TRBV5-1 with TRBJ2-5; TRBD1 aligns across 10 bases. CDR1 is SGHRS and CDR2 is YFSETQ in the germline V gene. The CDR3 is 16 amino acids. V lost 3 bases and J lost 4; bases outside the gene matches: 9. The CDR3 DNA reads as TGCGCCAGCAGCTGGGTAGGACAGGGGGTGCGAGAGACCCAGTACTTC. Translated, it gives CASSWVGQGVRETQYF.

The V and J genes are TRBV7-2 and TRBJ2-1, with 9 bases matching TRBD2. Trimming removed 2 bases from V and 10 bases from J; junction bases left unmatched: 6. The CDR3 has 14 amino acids. Germline-derived CDR1 and CDR2 are SGHTA and FQGNSA. The CDR3 is CASSLMELAGEQFF. The CDR3 DNA reads as TGTGCCAGCAGCTTAATGGAACTAGCGGGCGAGCAGTTCTTC.

The chain uses TRBV7-9 and TRBJ2-1; possible D gene TRBD2, 7 bases. Deletions cut 2 bases from V and 6 bases from J, with 26 bases between. Per the germline V gene, CDR1 is SEHNR and CDR2 is FQNEAQ (reference sequence). The CDR3 contains 19 residues. CDR3 DNA: TGTGCCAGCAGCTTATATGGGGGGGGCCTCCACGGGGACGTCAATGAGCAGTTCTTC. Protein product: CASSLYGGGLHGDVNEQFF.

The J gene is TRBJ2-1, the V gene TRBV4-2; 10 positions agree with TRBD1. The germline gives CDR1 LGHNA, CDR2 YNFKEQ. The trim removed 1 base at V and 3 bases at J, leaving 3 bases unmatched. This CDR3 has 16 amino acids. The CDR3 loop reads CASSQVGTGVYNEQFF. The CDR3 DNA reads TGTGCCAGCAGCCAAGTAGGGACAGGGGTCTACAATGAGCAGTTCTTC.

CDR3 DNA sequence: TGTGCTAGTGTAGGATTGCGGGGGGGGTGCGAGCAGTACTTC. Translated: CASVGLRGGCEQYF. The chain couples TRBV12-5 to TRBJ2-7; 9 nucleotides agree with TRBD2. The length of the CDR3 is 14 residues. V dropped 7 bases and J dropped 6; count of bases not matched to a gene: 10. The germline V gene encodes CDR1 LGHNT and CDR2 FRNRAP.

The rearrangement uses TRBV7-6 and TRBJ2-2; TRBD2 matches at 9 bases. V was clipped by 5 bases and J by 8 bases; unmatched bases: 6. The CDR3 loop spans 14 amino acids. Germline lookup yields CDR1 SGHVS and CDR2 FNYEAQ. The chain's CDR3 is CASSPASGVGELFF. CDR3 nucleotides: TGTGCCAGCAGCCCGGCTAGCGGGGTGGGGGAGCTGTTTTTT.

This clone was seen only a few times. The chain couples TRBV5-5 to TRBJ1-1, with 9 positions matching TRBD1. The junction had 6 bases not matched to a gene; V was cut back by 0 bases and J by 0 bases. The CDR3 runs 17 residues. Germline values: CDR1 SGHKS, CDR2 YYEKEE (reference sequence). CDR3 in amino acids: CASSLGDRDLMNTEAFF. The CDR3 region has the DNA TGTGCCAGCAGCTTGGGGGACAGGGACCTTATGAACACTGAAGCTTTCTTT.

This chain uses TRBV7-2 with TRBJ1-1; possibly TRBD1 for D (6 bases). The germline CDR1 and CDR2 sequences are SGHTA and FQGNSA. Deletions cut 5 bases from V and 6 bases from J, with 13 bases between. CDR3 size: 13 residues. The CDR3 sequence is CASSRDKLAEAFF. Here the CDR3 DNA reads TGTGCCAGCAGCCGGGACAAGCTGGCTGAAGCTTTCTTT. Full variable domain (missing parts from reference TRBV7-2 and TRBJ1-1): GAGVSQSPSNKVTEKGKDVELRCDPISGHTALYWYRQSLGQGLEFLIYFQGNSAPDKSGLPSDRFSAERTGGSVSTLTIQRTQQEDSAVYLCASSRDKLAEAFFGQGTRLTVV.

This sequence joins TRBV7-9 and TRBJ1-1, with D possibly TRBD1 on 5 matching bases. The CDR3 totals 13 residues. Trimming cost V 8 bases and J 11 bases, with 21 bases left between them. Germline V gives CDR1 SEHNR, CDR2 FQNEAQ (reference sequence). The CDR3 loop is CASGGGLGKSAFF. The DNA of the CDR3 is TGTGCCAGCGGGGGGGGTTTGGGAAAGTCCGCTTTCTTT.